This is a list of T cell receptor beta chains from one sample in a study of Ad26.COV2.S vaccination and SARS-CoV-2 variants. The repertoire was sequenced with immunoSEQ multiplex PCR; TCRdb's copy has only in-frame clones and lacks some. Among 200,000 to 300,000 clones listed, more than 75% were seen once. The sequenced sample was peripheral blood, obtained in a trial of Ad26.COV2.S vaccine versus placebo. All receptors derive from a person between 18 and 59 years old who received the Ad26.COV2.S COVID-19 vaccine or a placebo. CDR3s include the opening cysteine and the closing phenylalanine or tryptophan. A D gene is named only where the DNA matches it firmly.

d_call,v_call,j_call,cdr3_nt,cdr3_aa
NA,TRBV7-2,TRBJ2-4,TGTGCCAGCAGCCCCCCGGGCCTTTCAAACATTCAGTACTTC,CASSPPGLSNIQYF
NA,TRBV14,TRBJ2-5,TGTGCCAGCAGCCCCTACGGGGTTGAGACCCAGTACTTC,CASSPYGVETQYF
NA,TRBV2,TRBJ2-7,TGTGCCAGCAGTGAAAGGTGGGACGAGCAGTACTTC,CASSERWDEQYF
NA,TRBV24-1,TRBJ2-1,TGTGCCACCAAACAAGACTACTACTACAATGAGCAGTTCTTC,CATKQDYYYNEQFF
NA,TRBV5-4,TRBJ2-5,TGTGCCAGCGCCGGACAAAACCAAGAGACCCAGTACTTC,CASAGQNQETQYF
TRBD1,TRBV9,TRBJ1-2,TGTGCCAGCAGCGTATCACAGGGGGCGCGGGATGGCTACACCTTC,CASSVSQGARDGYTF
NA,TRBV28,TRBJ1-2,TGTGCCAGCAGTTTCTTTAAGGAGACTGATAACTATGGCTACACCTTC,CASSFFKETDNYGYTF
NA,TRBV18,TRBJ1-5,TGTGCCAGCTCACCCGGGGCAGGGCCCAATCAGCCCCAGCATTTT,CASSPGAGPNQPQHF
TRBD1,TRBV28,TRBJ1-2,TGTGCCAGCAGTTTAGGGGTGACAGGGGTTGGCTACACCTTC,CASSLGVTGVGYTF
TRBD2,TRBV7-8,TRBJ2-4,TGTGCCAGCAGCTCGAATCGGGGGGTTGACAAAAACATTCAGTACTTC,CASSSNRGVDKNIQYF
NA,TRBV20-1,TRBJ1-1,TGCAGTGCTAGGGACCTGCGCGCTTTCTTT,CSARDLRAFF
NA,TRBV14,TRBJ2-5,TGTGCCAGCAGCCACGGGGAGACCCAGTACTTC,CASSHGETQYF
NA,TRBV19,TRBJ2-1,TGTGCCAGTAGTCCCCCTAGAACATCCCACAATGAGCAGTTCTTC,CASSPPRTSHNEQFF
NA,TRBV7-3,TRBJ1-1,TGTGCCAGCAGCCGAGGGTGGGGTTACACTGAAGCTTTCTTT,CASSRGWGYTEAFF
TRBD2,TRBV7-9,TRBJ2-1,TGTGCCAGCAGCTTATGGCGGGGGAGCTTCTACAATGAGCAGTTCTTC,CASSLWRGSFYNEQFF
NA,TRBV2,TRBJ1-2,TGTGCCAGCAGTGAAGACAGGGCGGAATATGGCTACACCTTC,CASSEDRAEYGYTF